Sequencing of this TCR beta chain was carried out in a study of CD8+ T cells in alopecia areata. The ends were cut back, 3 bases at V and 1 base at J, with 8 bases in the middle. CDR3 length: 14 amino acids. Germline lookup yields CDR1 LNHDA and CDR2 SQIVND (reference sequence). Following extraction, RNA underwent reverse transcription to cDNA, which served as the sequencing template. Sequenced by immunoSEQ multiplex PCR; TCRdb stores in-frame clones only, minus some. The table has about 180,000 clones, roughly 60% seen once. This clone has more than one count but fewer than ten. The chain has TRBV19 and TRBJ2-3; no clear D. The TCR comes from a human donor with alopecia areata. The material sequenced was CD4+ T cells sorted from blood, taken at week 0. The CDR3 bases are TGTGCCAGTAGTATCCAGGCGGGCACAGATACGCAGTATTTT. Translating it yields CASSIQAGTDTQYF.